This TCR beta chain was sequenced in a study of radiotherapy plus CTLA-4 blockade in lung cancer (dated by TCRdb to the late 2010s). General notes on the study: Among the enrolled patients, about 20% had an objective response, and 31% reached disease control.

The germline V gene encodes CDR1 LGHNA and CDR2 YNFKEQ. The CDR3 numbers 16 residues from cysteine through phenylalanine. Only the CDR3 DNA stays, 48 bases, in frame from base 1. V and J are trimmed by 5 bases and 5 bases, and the gene matches miss 9 bases of the junction. Focal radiation therapy combined with CTLA-4 blockade (ipilimumab) was tested in patients with chemo-refractory metastatic non-small-cell lung cancer. Study-level results and caveats: Increased serum interferon-beta after radiation, together with early dynamic changes in blood T cell clones, were reported to be the strongest predictors of response. After treatment with radiotherapy and ipilimumab, TCR clones that originated in tumors expanded in peripheral blood.

Libraries were made using the immunoSEQ multiplex PCR assay. TCRdb re-hosts the immuneACCESS table, in-frame sequences only. Its copies lack some clones; in the studies checked, an unresolved V gene accounts for under half of them, and the cause for the rest is not known. A total of 89,000 or so clones appear in this sample, around 86% of them only once. Jointly, the top ten make up under 4% of the sample. For this clone: Its antigen is not yet known. Per-base qualities were not stored, and no clone one base away is much larger.

Here the sequenced sample was peripheral blood, taken from a patient treated with radiotherapy plus ipilimumab. The chain couples TRBV4-2 to TRBJ2-1; 10 bases in the junction line up with TRBD2. This clonotype was sampled from a human donor with non-small cell lung cancer who had a partial response to radiotherapy plus ipilimumab. The nucleotide sequence reads TGTGCCAGCAGCTGGACCCTAGCGGGGGCCGACAATGAGCAGTTCTTC. This is translated as CASSWTLAGADNEQFF.